A single TCR beta chain is shown here with its context. Its antigen is unidentified. Per germline, CDR1 GTSNPN and CDR2 SVGIG (reference sequence). This CDR3 contains 12 residues. V lost 3 bases to trimming and J lost 5 bases, with 10 bases between them. The data belong to a study of tumor-infiltrating lymphocytes in localized non-small cell lung cancer. The wider study: From each patient, both tumor and uninvolved lung, non-adjacent to tumor, were sampled.

Sequenced by immunoSEQ multiplex PCR; TCRdb stores in-frame clones only, minus some. The repertoire has about 9,600 clones, around 74% of them found once; the top ten carry 19%. Findings and limits, study-wide: Each assay used a separate piece of the same tissue. TCR sequencing covered a subset of patients with enough tissue.

The clonotype was recovered from a human donor with non-small cell lung cancer. J is TRBJ1-1 and V is TRBV30; the D is unclear. The sample was uninvolved lung tissue not adjacent to the tumor. The CDR3 nucleotides are TGTGCCTGGAGGTGGGATACGACTGAAGCTTTCTTT. Protein sequence: CAWRWDTTEAFF.